The 24 T cell receptor beta chains presented below share a single source sample, sequenced in a study of regulatory dendritic cells for organ transplantation (dated by TCRdb to about 2017). Library generation was performed with the immunoSEQ multiplex PCR assay. In its TCRdb copy, this immuneACCESS table keeps in-frame sequences only and misses some clones. Where compared with another copy, unresolved V genes explain less than half of these, and the others have no known cause. Across this sample there are roughly 34,000 clones, with approximately 91% seen only once. The ten largest clonotypes hold 0.055% to 0.08% of the sample. The source material was naive CD4+ T cells from blood. In the paper's terms, the cell subset or site label means: CD45RA+ naive T cells. The receptors derive from a human donor in good health.

This chain joins TRBV18 and TRBJ1-1; 7 bases are a match to TRBD1. The germline gives CDR1 KGHSH, CDR2 LQKENI. The CDR3 covers 15 residues. V was clipped by 1 base and J by 1 base; unmatched bases: 3. CDR3 nucleotide sequence: TGTGCCAGCTCACCACTACGGACAGGGAACACTGAAGCTTTCTTT. It specifies CASSPLRTGNTEAFF.

Here the CDR3 reads CASSFTSINSGANVLTF. The DNA of the CDR3 is TGTGCCAGCTCGTTTACTAGCATAAACTCTGGGGCCAACGTCCTGACTTTC. This chain joins TRBV18 and TRBJ2-6, with a possible D match to TRBD2 (6 bases). Germline CDR1 and CDR2: KGHSH and LQKENI. Trimming left V 6 bases short and J 0 bases short, with 15 bases between. CDR3 length equals 17 residues.

In its sample, this clone was seen a few times. The chain employs TRBV10-3 and TRBJ2-5; D call uncertain. The CDR3 has 12 residues. The V end was cut by 5 bases, the J end by 7 bases, with 11 bases between. CDR1 ENHRY and CDR2 SYGVKD come from the germline V gene. In nucleotides, the CDR3 is TGTGCCATCAGTCCCTCAGAGGCGACCCAGTACTTC. This translates into CAISPSEATQYF.

J is TRBJ1-1 and V is TRBV19; 7 bases fit TRBD1. Germline trimming cut 4 bases from V and 0 bases from J; bases unmatched to any gene: 5. There are 15 residues in the CDR3. Germline lookup yields CDR1 LNHDA and CDR2 SQIVND (reference sequence). The CDR3 DNA is TGTGCCAGTAGTAGTAGGGGGCCGATGAACACTGAAGCTTTCTTT. Protein product: CASSSRGPMNTEAFF.

This sequence joins TRBV6-4 and TRBJ2-3; D possibly uses TRBD1 or TRBD2 (5 bases each). Trimming cost V 5 bases and J 3 bases, with 12 bases left between them. There are 14 residues in the CDR3. The germline CDR1 and CDR2 sequences are MRHNA and SNTAGT. CDR3 in amino acids: CASSFPGRTDTQYF. The CDR3 nucleotides read TGTGCCAGCAGTTTTCCAGGGAGAACAGATACGCAGTATTTT.

The chain uses TRBV4-3 and TRBJ2-2, with 7 bases aligning to TRBD2. Trimming removed 4 bases from V and 2 bases from J; junction bases left unmatched: 10. The CDR3 has 17 amino acids. Germline CDR1 is LGHNA and CDR2 is YSLEER. CDR3 loop: CASSRHERGTNTGELFF. The CDR3 nucleotides are TGCGCCAGCAGCCGACACGAGCGGGGAACAAACACCGGGGAGCTGTTTTTT.

The chain combines TRBV5-1 with TRBJ2-7; TRBD1 or TRBD2 may be the D gene (5 bases each). Per the germline V gene, CDR1 is SGHRS and CDR2 is YFSETQ. The V gene lost 4 bases and the J gene lost 6 bases, with 14 bases spanning the gap. CDR3 length: 13 amino acids. This CDR3 reads CASSLQGPGEQYF. The CDR3, as DNA: TGCGCCAGCAGCCTGCAGGGACCGGGCGAGCAGTACTTC.

V usage is TRBV5-5 and J usage is TRBJ1-2, with D possibly TRBD1 on 6 matching bases. Trimming removed 5 bases from V and 4 bases from J, with 12 bases in between. There are 13 residues in the CDR3. The germline V gene has CDR1 SGHKS and CDR2 YYEKEE (reference sequence). The CDR3 sequence is CASSIRGAYGYTF. The DNA of the CDR3 is TGTGCCAGCAGTATCAGGGGAGCCTATGGCTACACCTTC.

The gene calls are TRBV30 and TRBJ1-2; no clear D. This CDR3 spans 15 amino acids. In germline, CDR1 is GTSNPN, CDR2 SVGIG (reference sequence). With 0 bases removed from V and 6 bases from J, the gap between germline ends came to 17 bases. CDR3 protein: CAWSVGREAAHGYTF. The CDR3 region has the DNA TGTGCCTGGAGTGTAGGGAGGGAGGCGGCTCATGGCTACACCTTC.

This rearrangement joins TRBV15 to TRBJ1-3, with unresolved D. V was trimmed by 2 bases and J by 8 bases, leaving 16 bases between them. The length of the CDR3 is 15 residues. Germline loops: CDR1 LNHNV, CDR2 YYDKDF (reference sequence). CDR3 loop: CATSRTRSEGDTIYF. CDR3 bases: TGTGCCACCAGCAGAACTAGATCCGAGGGTGACACCATATATTTT.

The chain couples TRBV27 to TRBJ2-3; D remains unclear. The V gene's germline CDR1 is MNHEY and CDR2 SMNVEV (reference sequence). The CDR3 spans 12 residues. V was trimmed by 0 bases and J by 6 bases, leaving 4 bases between them. DNA for the CDR3: TGTGCCAGCAGTTTATCGATGGATACGCAGTATTTT. Its translation: CASSLSMDTQYF.

J is TRBJ2-2 and V is TRBV16; D is possibly TRBD1 (6 bases). Trimming took 4 bases from V and 1 from J, leaving 10 bases between them. This CDR3 is built from 15 residues. Germline CDR1 and CDR2: KGHSY and FQNENV. CDR3 DNA: TGTGCCAGCAGCCCAAACAGGGAGAACACCGGGGAGCTGTTTTTT. This gives the protein CASSPNRENTGELFF.

The rearrangement joins TRBV9 to TRBJ2-1, with a tentative D call TRBD2 (5 bases). Per the germline V gene, CDR1 is SGDLS and CDR2 is YYNGEE. Trimming cost V 1 base and J 7 bases, with 6 bases left between them. The CDR3 runs to 12 residues. DNA of the CDR3: TGTGCCAGCAGCGTAAGGACTAATGAGCAGTTCTTC. Translated: CASSVRTNEQFF.

This clone came up once. V and J are TRBV9 and TRBJ2-2; 7 nucleotides match TRBD2. Per the germline V gene, CDR1 is SGDLS and CDR2 is YYNGEE. V lost 0 bases, J lost 1 base, and 6 bases stayed unmatched. The CDR3 is 17 amino acids. The CDR3 reads CASSVAVGGRNTGELFF. The DNA of the CDR3 is TGTGCCAGCAGCGTAGCTGTCGGGGGGAGGAACACCGGGGAGCTGTTTTTT.

A single count supports this clone. This chain joins TRBV4-3 and TRBJ1-1, with D possibly being TRBD1 (5 bases). This CDR3 contains 15 residues. Germline V gene lookup returns CDR1 LGHNA and CDR2 YSLEER. Trimming took off 3 bases at V and 1 base at J, with 12 bases between the two ends. The CDR3 DNA reads as TGCGCCAGCAGCCAGGGTTTAGACAGGAACACTGAAGCTTTCTTT. This translates into CASSQGLDRNTEAFF.

The genes are TRBV18 and TRBJ1-1; possibly TRBD1 for D (6 bases). The CDR3 runs 14 residues. The V and J ends lost 4 bases and 1 base respectively, with 10 bases between them. Germline CDR1 is KGHSH and CDR2 is LQKENI. The CDR3 sequence: CASSQGGANTEAFF. CDR3 sequence (DNA): TGTGCCAGCTCACAGGGGGGGGCGAACACTGAAGCTTTCTTT.

This rearrangement joins TRBV7-9 to TRBJ2-1; no clear D gene. CDR1 is SEHNR and CDR2 is FQNEAQ in the germline V gene (reference sequence). Trimming pared 3 bases from V and 13 bases from J, leaving 16 bases between. CDR3 length: 13 residues. In DNA, the CDR3 is TGTGCCAGCAGCTTCGAATCAGTTCCTCTTCAGTTCTTC. This encodes CASSFESVPLQFF.

In this sample, this clone turned up once. This chain connects TRBV5-1 to TRBJ1-2; no definite D call. The germline V gene encodes CDR1 SGHRS and CDR2 YFSETQ. Trimming removed 7 bases at V and 7 bases at J, with 17 bases between. CDR3 length: 13 amino acids. CDR3: CASRSDPGGGYTF. CDR3 coding DNA: TGCGCCAGCCGCTCTGACCCGGGAGGTGGCTACACCTTC.

This CDR3 reads CAISGALAGAAPSTDTQYF. The CDR3 DNA follows: TGTGCCATCAGTGGGGCCCTAGCGGGAGCCGCGCCTAGCACAGATACGCAGTATTTT. This chain uses TRBV10-3 with TRBJ2-3; 10 bases map to TRBD2. Germline V gene sequence: CDR1 ENHRY, CDR2 SYGVKD. V trimming: 4 bases; J trimming: 0 bases; junction bases outside the gene matches: 13. CDR3 length: 19 amino acids.

This clone came up once. J is TRBJ2-7 and V is TRBV28; possibly TRBD1 for D (7 bases). Germline loops: CDR1 MDHEN, CDR2 SYDVKM. V lost 7 bases and J lost 1, with 17 bases in between. This CDR3 comprises 15 residues. CDR3 residues: CASMGGTVVSYEQYF. The CDR3 region has the DNA TGTGCCAGCATGGGCGGGACAGTAGTTTCCTACGAGCAGTACTTC.

This sequence joins TRBV7-2 and TRBJ2-3; 9 bases match TRBD2. The germline V gene has CDR1 SGHTA and CDR2 FQGNSA. The V gene end was trimmed by 5 bases and the J gene end by 0 bases; junction bases not matched to a gene: 12. CDR3 size: 18 residues. In nucleotides, the CDR3 is TGTGCCAGCAGCCTATCCCCCGGTAGCGGGGGTAGCACAGATACGCAGTATTTT. Protein sequence: CASSLSPGSGGSTDTQYF.

This clone is a singleton in its sample. The chain employs TRBV6-1 and TRBJ1-2; TRBD1 might be the D (5 bases). V shed 3 bases and J shed 4 bases, with 15 bases lying between them. CDR3 length: 15 amino acids. Germline lookup yields CDR1 MNHNS and CDR2 SASEGT. This chain's CDR3 is CASSDRGDEAYGYTF. The CDR3 DNA reads TGTGCCAGCAGTGATAGGGGAGACGAGGCCTATGGCTACACCTTC.

J is TRBJ2-3 and V is TRBV7-8; 8 bases fit TRBD2. Germline loops: CDR1 SGHVS, CDR2 FQNEAQ. After removal of 5 bases from V and 0 bases from J, the junction contained 16 bases not matched to a gene. The CDR3 is made up of 19 amino acids. The CDR3 DNA reads as TGTGCCAGCAGCCCCAGAAGAGCGGGAGCCTTGACTAGCACAGATACGCAGTATTTT. This translates into CASSPRRAGALTSTDTQYF. The complete variable domain, with remaining parts taken from reference TRBV7-8 and TRBJ2-3, reads GAGVSQSPRYKVAKRGQDVALRCDPISGHVSLFWYQQALGQGPEFLTYFQNEAQLDKSGLPSDRFFAERPEGSVSTLKIQRTQQEDSAVYLCASSPRRAGALTSTDTQYFGPGTRLTVL.

The J gene is TRBJ2-7, the V gene TRBV5-4; D uncertain. The V gene lost 4 bases and the J gene lost 7 bases, with 21 bases spanning the gap. The CDR3 is made up of 15 amino acids. The germline CDR1 and CDR2 sequences are SGHNT and YYREEE (reference sequence). This CDR3 is CASSRVGDVDREQYF. The CDR3 DNA reads as TGTGCCAGCAGCCGCGTTGGGGATGTTGATCGGGAGCAGTACTTC.